The rows below give T cell receptor beta chains drawn from one sample of a study of blood T cell repertoires in COVID-19. Clones were sequenced by immunoSEQ multiplex PCR, and TCRdb holds only the in-frame ones, with some missing. The data show about 260,000 clones, 84% seen once. Sequenced sample: peripheral blood. The receptor set was obtained from a woman between 40 and 50 years old who had recovered from COVID-19. Each CDR3 is given with its conserved first and last residue. The D gene is left open where the match is weak. Rows may omit the clone size; those that give it use once, few, many or a size class.

V gene,CDR3 length,J gene,clone size,D gene,CDR3 protein,CDR3 DNA
TRBV5-1,14,TRBJ2-1,NA,TRBD2,CASSLLAGGNEQFF,TGCGCCAGCAGCTTACTAGCGGGGGGGAATGAGCAGTTCTTC
TRBV21-1,15,TRBJ2-1,NA,NA,CASSLMCGEKVEQFF,TGTGCCAGCAGCCTAATGTGCGGGGAAAAGGTTGAGCAGTTCTTC
TRBV29-1,13,TRBJ2-1,NA,TRBD1,CSVAGQGINEQFF,TGCAGCGTTGCCGGACAGGGAATCAATGAGCAGTTCTTC
TRBV28,17,TRBJ2-1,once,NA,CASTLGGGASSYNEQFF,TGTGCCAGCACCTTAGGCGGCGGGGCCAGCTCCTACAATGAGCAGTTCTTC
TRBV11-2,13,TRBJ2-3,NA,NA,CASSPSRGDTQYF,TGTGCCAGCAGCCCATCCCGGGGGGATACGCAGTATTTT
TRBV24-1,13,TRBJ2-7,NA,NA,CATSDFAGYEQYF,TGTGCCACCAGTGATTTCGCGGGATACGAGCAGTACTTC
TRBV5-1,15,TRBJ2-7,NA,TRBD1,CASSNGQAQVYEQYF,TGCGCCAGCAGCAATGGACAGGCCCAAGTCTACGAGCAGTACTTC
TRBV2,17,TRBJ1-2,NA,NA,CASSEALKGYSYYGYTF,TGTGCCAGCAGTGAAGCGCTGAAGGGGTATTCCTACTATGGCTACACCTTC
TRBV4-2,17,TRBJ2-2,NA,TRBD2,CASSQEGRGANTGELFF,TGTGCCAGCAGCCAAGAGGGGCGGGGGGCGAACACCGGGGAGCTGTTTTTT
TRBV29-1,12,TRBJ2-7,NA,NA,CSVEGQTYEQYF,TGCAGCGTTGAAGGTCAGACCTACGAGCAGTACTTC
TRBV24-1,13,TRBJ2-7,NA,TRBD1,CATSTDRDHEQYF,TGTGCCACCAGCACGGACAGGGACCACGAGCAGTACTTC
TRBV5-8,11,TRBJ2-1,once,NA,CASLFYNEQFF,TGTGCCAGCCTATTCTACAATGAGCAGTTCTTC
TRBV10-3,18,TRBJ2-7,NA,TRBD1,CAISDPYGTGKLPYEQYF,TGTGCCATCAGTGACCCTTATGGGACAGGGAAACTACCCTACGAGCAGTACTTC
TRBV10-3,17,TRBJ2-7,NA,TRBD2,CAISHKASGGPNYEQYF,TGTGCCATCAGCCACAAAGCTAGCGGGGGGCCTAACTACGAGCAGTACTTC